Included here is one T cell receptor beta chain sequence, with context. This clonotype has at least ten counts. The specificity of this receptor is unknown. No per-base quality is available; no much larger clone lies one base away. The record originates from a study of T cells after yellow fever vaccination (dated by TCRdb to about 2019). Regarding the complete study: The SMART-Seq v4 Ultra Low Input RNA kit was used to prepare libraries from fractions with low cell numbers. To track T-cell clones before and after primary and booster YFV17D yellow fever vaccination, bulk TCR alpha and beta repertoires were sequenced longitudinally. Two healthy male donors, one aged 18 to 30 and one aged 30 to 40 years, were included in the cohort. Blood was drawn at multiple timepoints before and after primary and secondary immunization, with bulk PBMC replicates and cell subsets isolated. Beyond this particular receptor, the publication reports: After the booster, most of the clones that had expanded following primary vaccination were detected again (roughly 97% of CD4 and around nine tenths of CD8), which suggests that memory was broadly maintained. Compared with the primary T-cell response, the secondary T-cell response was weaker but faster, peaking on day 5 rather than day 15. A small fraction of clonotypes appeared in both the CD4 and CD8 compartments, likely as a result of convergent recombination. Computational filtering was required because FACS-sorted repertoires could contain abundant contaminating clonotypes from the bulk population. Because the study included only a couple of donors, the extent to which the findings can be generalized is limited.

What this sample's treatment or condition label stands for: live attenuated yellow fever vaccine strain. A standard Ficoll-Paque protocol was used to isolate PBMCs from peripheral blood. Dynabeads CD4 and CD8 positive selection kits were used to isolate CD4 and CD8 T-cell fractions. TriZol was used to extract RNA from bulk PBMCs, from CD4 and CD8 fractions, and from dextramer-positive and dextramer-negative fractions. From the germline V gene (reference sequence), CDR1 is DFQATT and CDR2 is SNEGSKA. V is trimmed back by 0 bases and J by 3 bases, and the junction contains 12 bases that no gene match accounts for. Including the terminal cysteine and phenylalanine, the CDR3 comprises 18 residues. The sequence is cut down to CDR3 DNA, 54 bases in frame from base 1. TCR cDNA was synthesized by 5'RACE template switching, through which a universal primer site and unique molecular identifiers were introduced. cDNA synthesis was primed from both the TCR alpha and TCR beta constant segments. Libraries were amplified in two PCR steps, with sample barcodes and sequencing adapters added in the second step. Sequencing of libraries was performed on Illumina HiSeq 2500 (2x100 bp) or NovaSeq (2x150 bp). On the study's bioinformatics: Demultiplexing of reads and collapsing into UMI consensus sequences were performed with MIGEC, and V(D)J alignment was carried out with MiXCR. Using edgeR on replicate PBMC samples, clonotypes were called vaccine-responding if FDR was below 0.01 and the log2 fold change was above 5 up to day 15. Bulk clonotypes were assigned CD4 or CD8 identity according to which sequenced CD4 or CD8 repertoire held them at higher abundance. The public reads were reprocessed in TCRdb via fastp at Q25 and MiXCR, keeping in-frame beta chains. Each record represents a unique CDR3 protein, reported with the most common genes and DNA among its rows. The authors' filters were not applied to this entry. This sample gives roughly 150,000 distinct CDR3 sequences in total; around 6.3% of them show up just once. The top ten constitute about 0.6% of the sample.

The V and J genes are TRBV20-1 and TRBJ2-1; 9 central nucleotides agree with TRBD1. Sequenced material: CD4+ T cells sorted from PBMCs, taken 10 days after the yellow fever booster vaccination. The receptor was derived from a man aged 25 to 40 who received the YFV17D yellow fever vaccine. CDR3 sequence: CSARDPLHGTGNYNEQFF. Read as DNA, the sequence is TGCAGTGCTAGAGATCCGCTCCACGGGACAGGGAACTACAATGAGCAGTTCTTC.